This T cell receptor beta chain appears in the sequencing data of a study of T cells in Graves' hyperthyroidism and ophthalmopathy. Regarding this clonotype: What it binds is unknown. Compared with germline, one end of the junction differs, possibly owing to a read error.

Germline V gene lookup returns CDR1 ENHRY and CDR2 SYGVKD. CDR3 length: 13 residues. Patients were excluded because of uncontrolled infection, other autoimmune disease, pregnancy or lactation. RNA transcripts yielded amplified TCR beta CDR3 regions. The study used the HTBI primer set for a first-round RT-PCR of the TCR CDR3. TCRdb independently ran MiXCR on the multiplex PCR reads; one entry per CDR3 protein. The sample shows 700,000 to 850,000 distinct CDR3 sequences, around a third of them seen only once. Findings and caveats of the study: Peripheral blood also featured most of the thyroid clonotypes expanded above 0.001.

The J gene is TRBJ1-2, the V gene TRBV10-3; TRBD1 is a possible D gene (5 bases). The sequence derives from a middle-aged woman with Graves' hyperthyroidism. What was sequenced was blood. The CDR3 loop reads CAISARDFYGYTF. The CDR3 region has the DNA TGTGCCATCAGTGCTCGGGACTTCTATGGCTATACCTTC.